Listed below are T cell receptor beta chains from one sample, sequenced in a study of shared T cell receptors in the human thymus. Method: immunoSEQ multiplex PCR; TCRdb's copy keeps in-frame clones and lacks some. The data show approximately 660,000 clones, around 87% seen once. The same sample was also used in a study of human thymus T cells.

Sequenced material: thymocytes. These receptors were obtained from a boy younger than two with a congenital heart defect. The conserved cysteine and the conserved F or W are not part of the CDR3 here. The D gene is left open where the match is weak.

D gene	V gene	J gene	CDR3 protein
TRBD2	TRBV7-2	TRBJ2-3	ASSSLIAGGPPATDTQY
-	TRBV7-2	TRBJ1-5	ASSWRRNQPQH
-	TRBV15	TRBJ2-3	ATSRVHQVRDTQY
TRBD1	TRBV7-2	TRBJ2-3	ASSLGSGTGMDTQY
TRBD2	TRBV5-4	TRBJ2-7	ASSGTSGTYEQY
TRBD2	TRBV9	TRBJ2-2	ASSPTGGEVATGELF
-	TRBV27	TRBJ1-5	ASSPLRQTQPLNSNQPQH
TRBD2	TRBV23-1	TRBJ2-7	ASSQPRVERETYEQY
TRBD1	TRBV28	TRBJ1-2	ASSCTPGQGPTGGYT
-	TRBV4-3	TRBJ2-7	ASSQTASHLNYEQY
-	TRBV28	TRBJ1-2	ASIKRDRPGPNYGYT
TRBD1	TRBV9	TRBJ1-1	ASSVRDRPDTEAF
TRBD1	TRBV4-1	TRBJ2-2	ASSQDEVTGGRGAGELF
TRBD1	TRBV11-2	TRBJ1-1	ASSLDQRGQNPNTEAF